Below, 18 T cell receptor beta chains from the same sample are listed, as sequenced in a study of Ad26.COV2.S vaccination and SARS-CoV-2 variants. Clones were sequenced by immunoSEQ multiplex PCR, and TCRdb holds only the in-frame ones, with some missing. The repertoire holds roughly 400,000 clones, with about nine tenths as singletons. Treatment: some 20 received Ad26.COV2.S at low or high dose, single or two shots; 5 received placebo; per-sample allocation not given. Material that was analyzed had been drawn on day 63 after the first vaccine or placebo injection. Sequenced material: peripheral blood, taken in a trial of Ad26.COV2.S vaccine versus placebo. These receptors all stem from a person between 18 and 59 years old who received the Ad26.COV2.S COVID-19 vaccine or a placebo.

This clone was found once. The chain couples TRBV4-3 to TRBJ2-3; no clear D gene. Germline V CDR1 and CDR2: LGHNA, YSLEER. The germline V and J ends were trimmed by 0 bases and 3 bases, with 7 bases remaining between them. The CDR3 extends over 14 amino acids. Here the CDR3 reads CASSQEFFTDTQYF. In DNA form, the CDR3 reads TGCGCCAGCAGCCAAGAGTTTTTTACAGATACGCAGTATTTT.

The rearrangement joins TRBV27 to TRBJ1-2; D is perhaps TRBD1 (6 bases). The CDR3 runs to 14 residues. The germline CDR1 and CDR2 sequences are MNHEY and SMNVEV (reference sequence). V lost 5 bases to trimming and J lost 2 bases, with 12 bases between them. CDR3 sequence (DNA): TGTGCCAGCAGTCCTTTAGGGGGAAACTATGGCTACACCTTC. It codes for CASSPLGGNYGYTF.

The chain has TRBV2 and TRBJ2-7; the D is unclear. CDR3 size: 13 residues. V was pared by 5 bases and J by 3 bases, with 11 bases between. Germline-derived CDR1 and CDR2 are SNHLY and FYNNEI. CDR3 protein: CASSQAEYYEQYF. The DNA for the CDR3 is TGTGCCAGCAGTCAGGCAGAGTACTACGAGCAGTACTTC.

V usage is TRBV7-2 and J usage is TRBJ1-2; D is undetermined. Trimming pared 1 base from V and 2 bases from J, leaving 8 bases between. The CDR3 is 14 amino acids. The germline gives CDR1 SGHTA, CDR2 FQGNSA. The chain's CDR3 is CASSLVVENYGYTF. The CDR3 nucleotides are TGTGCCAGCAGCTTAGTGGTTGAGAACTATGGCTACACCTTC.

The chain links TRBV5-1 to TRBJ1-2; TRBD1 might be the D (6 bases). V lost 4 bases and J lost 5, with 15 bases in between. This CDR3 contains 14 residues. Germline CDR1 SGHRS, CDR2 YFSETQ. For the CDR3, the DNA is TGCGCCAGCAGCGAAGATACAGGGTTTTATGGCTACACCTTC. Translating gives CASSEDTGFYGYTF.

This sequence joins TRBV7-2 and TRBJ2-5; TRBD2 aligns across 9 bases. CDR1 and CDR2 from the germline V gene are SGHTA and FQGNSA. The CDR3 loop spans 14 amino acids. The V segment lost 4 bases and the J segment 2 bases; nucleotides outside the gene matches: 2. The CDR3 loop reads CASSWLAGQETQYF. The CDR3 nucleotides are TGTGCCAGCAGCTGGCTAGCGGGGCAAGAGACCCAGTACTTC.

DNA of the CDR3: TGTGCCAGCAGCACCTTAGCGGGGGGGGCCCCCCCCGGGGAGCTGTTTTTT. Translation gives CASSTLAGGAPPGELFF. V and J are TRBV11-2 and TRBJ2-2; 11 positions match TRBD2. CDR1 and CDR2 (germline): SGHAT, FQNNGV. The CDR3 is 17 amino acids. V lost 5 bases and J lost 6; bases outside the gene matches: 11. Full variable domain (remainder filled in from reference TRBV11-2 and TRBJ2-2): EAGVAQSPRYKIIEKRQSVAFWCNPISGHATLYWYQQILGQGPKLLIQFQNNGVVDDSQLPKDRFSAERLKGVDSTLKIQPAKLEDSAVYLCASSTLAGGAPPGELFFGEGSRLTVL.

This clone has only one observation. V gene TRBV27 combines with J gene TRBJ2-7; TRBD2 might be the D (6 bases). Germline CDR1 MNHEY, CDR2 SMNVEV (reference sequence). The CDR3 contains 13 residues. V dropped 10 bases and J dropped 5 bases, with 18 bases sitting between them. CDR3 in DNA: TGTGCCACCTCGCGTACTTCGGGAGACGAGCAGTACTTC. Its protein product is CATSRTSGDEQYF.

The chain uses TRBV9 and TRBJ2-3; possible D gene TRBD1, 5 bases. Trimming shortened V by 6 bases and J by 2 bases, and 10 bases separated the two germline ends. CDR3 length: 13 residues. Germline-derived CDR1 and CDR2 are SGDLS and YYNGEE. CDR3 DNA sequence: TGTGCCAGCAAGGAGACAGACACAGATACGCAGTATTTT. It codes for CASKETDTDTQYF.

This clone was detected only a few times. V and J are TRBV5-1 and TRBJ2-2; perhaps TRBD1 as D (6 bases). Germline loops: CDR1 SGHRS, CDR2 YFSETQ. V shed 0 bases and J shed 4 bases, with 13 bases lying between them. The CDR3 length is 16 residues. CDR3 region: CASSLGQGRSTGELFF. For the CDR3, the DNA is TGCGCCAGCAGCTTGGGGCAGGGGCGTAGCACCGGGGAGCTGTTTTTT.

The chain recombines TRBV2 with TRBJ1-5; 7 positions agree with TRBD1. J was trimmed by 5 bases and V by 5 bases; bases with no gene match: 3. This CDR3 contains 13 residues. CDR1 SNHLY and CDR2 FYNNEI come from the germline V gene. The CDR3, as DNA: TGTGCCAGCAGTCTACAGGGGTATCAGCCCCAGCATTTT. This sequence encodes CASSLQGYQPQHF.

This rearrangement joins TRBV5-1 to TRBJ1-2, with no clear D. Trimming shortened V by 4 bases and J by 0 bases, and 4 bases separated the two germline ends. Germline CDR1 is SGHRS and CDR2 is YFSETQ. CDR3 size: 12 residues. CDR3 sequence reads: CASSVTNYGYTF. DNA of the CDR3: TGCGCCAGCAGCGTAACTAACTATGGCTACACCTTC.

This chain connects TRBV2 to TRBJ2-5, with D perhaps TRBD2 (5 bases). The CDR3 runs 16 residues. The germline V and J ends were trimmed by 4 bases and 0 bases, with 15 bases remaining between them. In germline, CDR1 is SNHLY, CDR2 FYNNEI. This CDR3 reads CASSASWAPYQETQYF. The CDR3 DNA reads TGTGCCAGCAGTGCTAGCTGGGCCCCGTACCAAGAGACCCAGTACTTC.

V gene TRBV7-9 combines with J gene TRBJ2-5, with 12 bases lining up with TRBD2. V shed 5 bases and J 2 bases; nucleotides not matched to a gene: 3. Germline V gene data show CDR1 as SEHNR and CDR2 as FQNEAQ (reference sequence). This CDR3 comprises 15 residues. The CDR3 nucleotides are TGTGCCAGCAGCCGGACTAGCGGGGTTCAAGAGACCCAGTACTTC. Translation: CASSRTSGVQETQYF.

The chain uses TRBV28 and TRBJ1-1; tentatively, D is TRBD1 (6 bases). CDR3 length equals 15 residues. Germline V lookup: CDR1 MDHEN, CDR2 SYDVKM. Trimming removed 5 bases from V and 4 bases from J, with 17 bases in between. This CDR3 is CASSHRGSRSTEAFF. CDR3 in DNA: TGTGCCAGCAGTCATAGGGGGAGCCGGAGCACTGAAGCTTTCTTT.

The gene calls are TRBV19 and TRBJ1-5; the D gene is possibly TRBD1 (6 bases). Germline V gene lookup returns CDR1 LNHDA and CDR2 SQIVND (reference sequence). The CDR3 spans 14 residues. Trimming pared 7 bases from V and 0 bases from J, leaving 10 bases between. The CDR3 DNA follows: TGTGCCAGTATTAGCAGGGGTAGCAATCAGCCCCAGCATTTT. It specifies CASISRGSNQPQHF.

The rearrangement uses TRBV6-2 or TRBV6-3 and TRBJ2-6; D tentatively reads TRBD1 or TRBD2 (5 bases each). Germline CDR1 is MNHEY and CDR2 is SVGEGT. The V and J ends lost 2 bases and 0 bases respectively, with 8 bases between them. There are 16 residues in the CDR3. The CDR3 region has the DNA TGTGCCAGCAGTTACCGGGGCATCTCTGGGGCCAACGTCCTGACTTTC. As protein: CASSYRGISGANVLTF.

The chain combines TRBV12-3 or TRBV12-4 with TRBJ2-1; D remains unclear. The CDR3 runs 8 residues. The V end lost 10 bases, the J end lost 6 bases, and 1 base lay between the germline ends. CDR3 DNA: TGTGCCATCAATGAGCAGTTCTTC. Its translation is CAINEQFF.